This TCR beta chain was recorded in a study of cytotoxic CD8 clonotypes in ibrutinib-treated CLL (dated by TCRdb to about 2021). Background on the whole study: The cohort had 11 to 12 relapsed/refractory and approximately 15 treatment-naive patients; fewer than 18 were IGHV unmutated. Cryopreserved peripheral blood mononuclear cells were obtained prior to treatment, at the time of response, and at either disease progression or sustained remission. Of the approximately 86 participants in the trial, approximately 26 had longitudinal samples available. Responses were partial in 24 patients and complete in 2; after median about 70 months follow-up, approximately 15 stayed in remission and approximately 12 progressed. Samples averaged around 280,000 productive templates and around 91,000 productive rearrangements. Samples at response were collected after a median of about 12 months of treatment, with a range of roughly 6 to 36 months. Every sample from remission and from progressive disease was obtained while the patients were still on ibrutinib.

The goal of deep resolution MiSeq sequencing was a depth between 1 in 1 million and 1 in 200,000 T cells, and coverage averaged 10x per clonotype. TCR beta libraries were generated with the immunoSEQ hsTCRB Kit. On the authors' methods: The data were analyzed with ImmunoSEQ Analyzer and ImmunoSEQ Data Assistant, and V, D and J gene assignments followed IMGT definitions. Clonality, with values ranging from 0 to 1, was calculated as one minus the normalized Shannon entropy of productive rearrangement frequencies. Public clonotype analysis was restricted to overrepresented clonotypes comprising at least 0.05% of each patient's repertoire. About a dozen age-matched healthy donor repertoires from immuneACCESS served as clonality controls. TCRdb provides this immuneACCESS table in a form limited to in-frame rearrangements. Some clones are lacking; in checked studies, under half of them reflect an unresolved V gene, and why the rest are absent is not known. For V, J and clone size, that table is used; D and trimming come from the DNA. In all, the sample holds 300,000 to 400,000 clones, and about 61% of those were seen once. The leading ten clones occupy 5% to 6.5% of the sample.

A word on this clone: Its antigen remains undetermined. The sample holds no much larger clone one base away, and base qualities are not on file.

A distance of 10 bases separates the germline ends of V and J, which lose 2 bases and 3 bases respectively. The CDR3, from cysteine to phenylalanine, totals 14 residues. The DNA shown is the 42-base CDR3, in frame from base 1. The germline V gene gives CDR1 as SGHNT and CDR2 as YENEEA. General study outcomes and caveats: Lymph node repertoires were not examined, and the timing of sampling was not matched between patients in sustained remission and those whose disease progressed. Clonality rose at ibrutinib response, remained stable during sustained remission, and dropped back toward baseline at progression. Public clonotypes were rare and either shrank or stayed stable during treatment, and the rise in clonality at ibrutinib response reflected expansion of private clonotypes. At baseline, clonality was higher than in age-matched healthy donors and showed a strong correlation with circulating CD8+ T-cell counts.

Roughly 1.9 micrograms of genomic DNA were extracted from cryopreserved PBMCs for TCR beta library preparation. Longitudinal blood samples from CLL patients receiving ibrutinib monotherapy were subjected to high-throughput TCR beta sequencing. The patients took part in an open-label, single-center phase 2 trial of ibrutinib monotherapy. The receptor's source is a human donor with chronic lymphocytic leukemia. The chain is assembled from TRBV11-3 and TRBJ1-1, with TRBD1 as a weak D call on 6 bases. The sample consisted of PBMCs, taken after 36 months of ibrutinib treatment. The nucleotide sequence reads TGTGCCAGCAGCTTAAACAGGGAGCACACTGAAGCTTTCTTT. This codes for CASSLNREHTEAFF.